Listed below are T cell receptor beta chains from one sample, sequenced in a study of blood T cell repertoires in COVID-19. Clones were read by immunoSEQ multiplex PCR, and TCRdb kept only the in-frame ones, dropping some. The profile covers approximately 67,000 clones, with over 70% appearing a single time and approximately 8.3% taken by the ten largest. The sample consisted of peripheral blood. These TCRs come from a man aged 45-65 years with active COVID-19. Both conserved end residues are part of each CDR3. The order of the fields is clone size, V gene, D gene, J gene, CDR3 DNA, CDR3 protein. A D gene is named only where the DNA matches it firmly. Clone size is shown for a subset of rows, as once, few, many or a class of expanded clone.

clone size: -; V gene: TRBV3-1/TRBV3-2; D gene: -; J gene: TRBJ2-1; CDR3 DNA: TGTGCCAGCAGCCCTACTAGGGACTCCTACAATGAGCAGTTCTTC; CDR3 protein: CASSPTRDSYNEQFF
clone size: few; V gene: TRBV7-2; D gene: TRBD1; J gene: TRBJ1-1; CDR3 DNA: TGTGCCAGCAGCGCCCCCGCGACAGGGTGGACTGAAGCTTTCTTT; CDR3 protein: CASSAPATGWTEAFF
clone size: -; V gene: TRBV5-6; D gene: -; J gene: TRBJ1-5; CDR3 DNA: TGTGCCAGCAGCTTAAGCGGAGATAGCAATCAGCCCCAGCATTTT; CDR3 protein: CASSLSGDSNQPQHF
clone size: -; V gene: TRBV6-6; D gene: -; J gene: TRBJ2-2; CDR3 DNA: TGTGCCAGCAGTTACGGGCAGGGTGAGAAGTCCGGGGAGCTGTTTTTT; CDR3 protein: CASSYGQGEKSGELFF
clone size: -; V gene: TRBV11-2; D gene: TRBD1; J gene: TRBJ1-1; CDR3 DNA: TGTGCCAGCAGCTTAGGCCAATACAGGGGGCGGACTGAAGCTTTCTTT; CDR3 protein: CASSLGQYRGRTEAFF
clone size: -; V gene: TRBV20-1; D gene: -; J gene: TRBJ1-1; CDR3 DNA: TGCAGTCCCAGCGGGGGGACTGAAGCTTTCTTT; CDR3 protein: CSPSGGTEAFF
clone size: -; V gene: TRBV7-2; D gene: TRBD2; J gene: TRBJ2-7; CDR3 DNA: TGTGCCAGCAGCCCGAGCGGGGCGAGCTCCTACGAGCAGTACTTC; CDR3 protein: CASSPSGASSYEQYF
clone size: once; V gene: TRBV4-1; D gene: -; J gene: TRBJ2-7; CDR3 DNA: TGCGCCAGCAGCCAAGACCACAGCTTGGTCTACGAGCAGTACTTC; CDR3 protein: CASSQDHSLVYEQYF
clone size: -; V gene: TRBV11-2; D gene: -; J gene: TRBJ1-1; CDR3 DNA: TGTGCCAGCAGCGTTGGGGGCAGTCTAACTGAAGCTTTCTTT; CDR3 protein: CASSVGGSLTEAFF
clone size: -; V gene: TRBV9; D gene: TRBD2; J gene: TRBJ2-1; CDR3 DNA: TGTGCCAGCAGCGTAGGGACTAGCGGTTACAATGAGCAGTTCTTC; CDR3 protein: CASSVGTSGYNEQFF
clone size: -; V gene: TRBV6-5; D gene: -; J gene: TRBJ1-1; CDR3 DNA: TGTGCCAGCAGTTACTCCCCAGGGGTTACTGAAGCTTTCTTT; CDR3 protein: CASSYSPGVTEAFF
clone size: few; V gene: TRBV14; D gene: TRBD1; J gene: TRBJ1-2; CDR3 DNA: TGTGCCAGCAGCCGAGAGCGGACAGGGAACTATGGCTACACCTTC; CDR3 protein: CASSRERTGNYGYTF
clone size: -; V gene: TRBV20-1; D gene: TRBD2; J gene: TRBJ2-2; CDR3 DNA: TGCAGTGCTAGTAGGTTAGCGGGAAGACGCGGGGAGCTGTTTTTT; CDR3 protein: CSASRLAGRRGELFF
clone size: -; V gene: TRBV7-3; D gene: -; J gene: TRBJ1-1; CDR3 DNA: TGTGCCAGCAGCTTAACCCCAGGGTCTGCTTTCTTT; CDR3 protein: CASSLTPGSAFF
clone size: many; V gene: TRBV18; D gene: -; J gene: TRBJ2-7; CDR3 DNA: TGTGCCAGCTCACCCCCCTCGAGCGGAGGGCCCCGGGTCTACGAGCAGTACTTC; CDR3 protein: CASSPPSSGGPRVYEQYF
clone size: -; V gene: TRBV5-1; D gene: -; J gene: TRBJ1-4; CDR3 DNA: TGCGCCAGCAGCACGGGGGGGACAACTAATGAAAAACTGTTTTTT; CDR3 protein: CASSTGGTTNEKLFF